The source of this T cell receptor beta chain is a study of OX40 agonist ivuxolimab in advanced cancers. Study in general: Partial responses occurred in Three dose-escalation patients, one with hepatocellular carcinoma and two with cutaneous melanoma. Overall study findings and caveats: At doses 0.1 to 3.0 mg/kg, CD4+ and CD8+ clones expanded. Partial responders at 0.1-3.0 mg/kg had among the lowest clonal expansion. Expanded peripheral T-cell antigen specificity went undetermined.

Between the trimmed V and J ends, which lost 0 bases and 1 base, there was a span of 13 bases. CDR3 length: 16 amino acids. CDR1 SGHTS and CDR2 YDEGEE come from the germline V gene. The protocol was immunoSEQ multiplex PCR, while the TCRdb copy is restricted to in-frame clones and leaves out a portion. The repertoire holds roughly 79,000 clones, with approximately 80% as singletons. A note on this clone: Its antigen remains unknown.

The TCR comes from an adult with an advanced solid tumor such as melanoma, head and neck, liver or kidney cancer. The V call is TRBV5-8, the J call TRBJ1-1; no reliable D call. Sequencing used CD4+ or CD8+ T cells sorted from blood, obtained in a trial of the OX40 agonist ivuxolimab. The CDR3 bases are TGTGCCAGCAGCTTGGCCGCAAGCCGACCGAACACTGAAGCTTTCTTT. Translating gives CASSLAASRPNTEAFF. Filled out from reference TRBV5-8 and TRBJ1-1, the complete variable domain reads EAGVTQSPTHLIKTRGQQATLRCSPISGHTSVYWYQQALGLGLQFLLWYDEGEERNRGNFPPRFSGRQFPNYSSELNVNALELEDSALYLCASSLAASRPNTEAFFGQGTRLTVV.